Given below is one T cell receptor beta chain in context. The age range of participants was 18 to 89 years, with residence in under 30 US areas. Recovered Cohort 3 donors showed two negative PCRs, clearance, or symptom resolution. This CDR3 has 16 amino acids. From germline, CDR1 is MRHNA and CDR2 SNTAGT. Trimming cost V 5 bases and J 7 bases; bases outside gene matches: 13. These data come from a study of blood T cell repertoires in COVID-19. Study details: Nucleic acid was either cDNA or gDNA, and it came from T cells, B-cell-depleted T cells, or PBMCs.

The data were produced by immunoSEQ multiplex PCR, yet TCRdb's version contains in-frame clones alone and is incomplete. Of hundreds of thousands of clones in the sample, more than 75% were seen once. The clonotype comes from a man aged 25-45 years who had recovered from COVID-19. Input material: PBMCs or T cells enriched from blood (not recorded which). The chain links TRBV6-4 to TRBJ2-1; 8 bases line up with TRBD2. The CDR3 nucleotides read TGTGCCAGCAGTTATCGGACTAGCTTTAGAGGGAATGAGCAGTTCTTC. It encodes CASSYRTSFRGNEQFF.